This T cell receptor beta chain was captured by sequencing in a study of blood T cell repertoires in COVID-19. Turning to the study itself: COVID-19 samples, acute and convalescent, were from the United States, Italy and Spain.

This CDR3 contains 15 residues. Germline loops: CDR1 MNHEY, CDR2 SVGAGI. Trimming removed 0 bases at V and 4 bases at J, with 10 bases between. Original handling: Amplifying reference gene primers gave estimates of nucleated cell counts. TCRdb's copy holds only in-frame clones and misses some; the assay was immunoSEQ multiplex PCR. V and J calls and clone size are copied from that table; D and trimming were computed from the DNA. Of 79,000 or so clones in the sample, 70% to 90% are singletons; the top ten hold roughly 19%. This clone was seen just once. The chain employs TRBV6-5 and TRBJ2-1; D unclear. The material sequenced was peripheral blood. This sequence originates from a human donor in a cohort sampled during active COVID-19. CDR3 DNA sequence: TGTGCCAGCAGTTACTCGATACCCCAGTACAATGAGCAGTTCTTC. It encodes CASSYSIPQYNEQFF.